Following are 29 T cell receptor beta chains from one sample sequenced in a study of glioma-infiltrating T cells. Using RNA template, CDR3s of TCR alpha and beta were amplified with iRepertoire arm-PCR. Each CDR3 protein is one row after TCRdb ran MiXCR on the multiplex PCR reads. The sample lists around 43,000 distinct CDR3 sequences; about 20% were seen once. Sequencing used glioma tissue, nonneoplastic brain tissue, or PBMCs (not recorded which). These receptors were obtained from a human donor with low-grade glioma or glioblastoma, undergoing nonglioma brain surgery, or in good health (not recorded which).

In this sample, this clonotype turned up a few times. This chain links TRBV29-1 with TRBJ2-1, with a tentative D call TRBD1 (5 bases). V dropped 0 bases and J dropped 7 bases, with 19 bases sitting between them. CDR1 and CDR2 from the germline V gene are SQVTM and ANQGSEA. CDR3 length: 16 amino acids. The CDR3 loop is CSVEDRGRARENEQFF. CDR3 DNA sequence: TGCAGCGTTGAAGATCGAGGCAGGGCGAGAGAAAATGAGCAGTTCTTC.

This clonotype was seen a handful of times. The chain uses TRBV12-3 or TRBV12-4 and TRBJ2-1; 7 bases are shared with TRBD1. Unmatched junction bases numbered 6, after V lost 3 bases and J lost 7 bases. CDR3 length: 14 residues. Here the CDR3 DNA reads TGTGCCAGCAGTTTCCCGGGACAGAGTAATGAGCAGTTCTTC. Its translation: CASSFPGQSNEQFF.

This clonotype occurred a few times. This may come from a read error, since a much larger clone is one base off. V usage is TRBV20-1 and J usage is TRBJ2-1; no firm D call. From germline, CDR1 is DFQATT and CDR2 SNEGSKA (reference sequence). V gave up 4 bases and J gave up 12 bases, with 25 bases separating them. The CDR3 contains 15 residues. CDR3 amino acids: CSATGGTTSGIGQFF. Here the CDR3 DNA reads TGCAGTGCTACAGGTGGTACCACGTCAGGTATCGGGCAGTTCTTC.

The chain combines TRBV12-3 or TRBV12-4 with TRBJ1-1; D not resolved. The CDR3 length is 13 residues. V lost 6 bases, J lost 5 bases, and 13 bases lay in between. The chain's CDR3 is CASSTPAETEAFF. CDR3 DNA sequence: TGTGCCAGCAGCACCCCAGCCGAAACTGAAGCTTTCTTT.

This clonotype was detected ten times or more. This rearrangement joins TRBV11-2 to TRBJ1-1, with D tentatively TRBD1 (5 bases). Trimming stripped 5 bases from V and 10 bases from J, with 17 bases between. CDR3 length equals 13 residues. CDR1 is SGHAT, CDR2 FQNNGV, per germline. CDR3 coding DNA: TGTGCCAGCAGCGACACAGGATTGGGGGGAGCTTTCTTT. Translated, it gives CASSDTGLGGAFF.

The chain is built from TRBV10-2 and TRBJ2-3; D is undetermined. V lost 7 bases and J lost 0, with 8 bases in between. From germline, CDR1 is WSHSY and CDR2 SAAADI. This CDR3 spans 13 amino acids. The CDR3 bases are TGCGCCAGCAAGATTGAGAGCACAGATACGCAGTATTTT. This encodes CASKIESTDTQYF.

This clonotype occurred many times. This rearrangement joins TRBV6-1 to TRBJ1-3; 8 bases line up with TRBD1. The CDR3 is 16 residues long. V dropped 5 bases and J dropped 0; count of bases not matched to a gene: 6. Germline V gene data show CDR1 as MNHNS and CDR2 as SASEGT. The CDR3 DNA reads TGTGCCAGCAGTTATCGTACAGGGGGCTCTGGAAACACCATATATTTT. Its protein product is CASSYRTGGSGNTIYF.

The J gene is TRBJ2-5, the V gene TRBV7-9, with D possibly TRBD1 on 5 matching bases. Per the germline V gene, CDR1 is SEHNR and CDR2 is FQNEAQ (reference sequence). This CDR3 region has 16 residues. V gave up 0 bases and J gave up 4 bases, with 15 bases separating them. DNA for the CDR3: TGTGCCAGCAGCTTAGCGGGGCCAGCCCAAATAGAGACCCAGTACTTC. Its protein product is CASSLAGPAQIETQYF.

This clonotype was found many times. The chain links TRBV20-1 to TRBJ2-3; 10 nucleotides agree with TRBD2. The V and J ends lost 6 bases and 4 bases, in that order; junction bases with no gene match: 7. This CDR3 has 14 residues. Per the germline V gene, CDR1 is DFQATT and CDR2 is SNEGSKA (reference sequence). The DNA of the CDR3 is TGCAGTGCGCGCCCTAGCGGGAGTTCAGATACGCAGTATTTT. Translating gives CSARPSGSSDTQYF.

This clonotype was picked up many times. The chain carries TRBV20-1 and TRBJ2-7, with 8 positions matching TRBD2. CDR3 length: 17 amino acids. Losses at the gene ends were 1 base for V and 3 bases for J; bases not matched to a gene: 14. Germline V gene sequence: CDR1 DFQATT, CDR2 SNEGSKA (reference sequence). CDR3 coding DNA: TGCAGTGCTAGAGCACCGGGGGAGAGCGGGAGCAACTACGAGCAGTACTTC. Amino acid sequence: CSARAPGESGSNYEQYF.

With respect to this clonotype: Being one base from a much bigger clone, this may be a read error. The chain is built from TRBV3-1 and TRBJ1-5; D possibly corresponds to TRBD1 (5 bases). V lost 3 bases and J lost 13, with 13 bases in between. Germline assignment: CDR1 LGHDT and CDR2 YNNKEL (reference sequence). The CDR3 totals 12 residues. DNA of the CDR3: TGTGCCAGCAGCCATAGCAGGGTCCAACAGCATTTT. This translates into CASSHSRVQQHF.

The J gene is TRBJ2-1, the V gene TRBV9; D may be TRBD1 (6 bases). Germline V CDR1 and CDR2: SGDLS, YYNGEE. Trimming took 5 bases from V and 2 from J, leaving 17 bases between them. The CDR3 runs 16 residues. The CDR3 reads CASSPRRGRAYNEQFF. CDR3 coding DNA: TGTGCCAGCAGTCCCCGCAGGGGTCGCGCCTACAATGAGCAGTTCTTC.

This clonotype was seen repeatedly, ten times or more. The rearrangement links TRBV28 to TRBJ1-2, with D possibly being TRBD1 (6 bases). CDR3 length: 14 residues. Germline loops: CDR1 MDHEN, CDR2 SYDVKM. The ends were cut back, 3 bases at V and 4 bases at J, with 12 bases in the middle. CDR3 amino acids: CASSFGGVGYGYTF. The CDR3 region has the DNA TGTGCCAGCAGTTTCGGGGGCGTCGGCTATGGCTACACCTTC.

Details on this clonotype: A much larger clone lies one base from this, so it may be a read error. CDR3 nucleotide sequence: TGTGCCAGTAGTACGGAAAGATTCTATGGCTACACCTTC. Its translation: CASSTERFYGYTF. The chain uses TRBV19 and TRBJ1-2; D call uncertain. Germline CDR1 and CDR2: LNHDA and SQIVND (reference sequence). This CDR3 comprises 13 residues. The germline V and J ends were trimmed by 4 bases and 4 bases, with 10 bases remaining between them.

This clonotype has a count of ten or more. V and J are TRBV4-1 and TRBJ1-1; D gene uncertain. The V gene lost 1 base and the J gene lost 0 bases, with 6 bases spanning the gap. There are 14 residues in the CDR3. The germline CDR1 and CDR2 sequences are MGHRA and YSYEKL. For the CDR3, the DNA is TGCGCCAGCAGCCAAGTCTACATGAACACTGAAGCTTTCTTT. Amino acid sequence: CASSQVYMNTEAFF.

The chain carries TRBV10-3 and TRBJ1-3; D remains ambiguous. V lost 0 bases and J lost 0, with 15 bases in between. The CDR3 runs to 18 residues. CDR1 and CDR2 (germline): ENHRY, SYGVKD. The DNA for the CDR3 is TGTGCCATCAGTGAGTCGTTTGGCCGGGTCAGCTCTGGAAACACCATATATTTT. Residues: CAISESFGRVSSGNTIYF.

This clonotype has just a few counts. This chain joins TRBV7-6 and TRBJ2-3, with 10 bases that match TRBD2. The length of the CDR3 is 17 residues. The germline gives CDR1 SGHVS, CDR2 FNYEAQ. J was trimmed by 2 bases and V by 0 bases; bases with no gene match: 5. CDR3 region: CASSLAPSGGHTDTQYF. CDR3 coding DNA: TGTGCCAGCAGCTTAGCCCCTAGCGGGGGACACACAGATACGCAGTATTTT. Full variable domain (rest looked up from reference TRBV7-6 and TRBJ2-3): GAGVSQSPRYKVTKRGQDVALRCDPISGHVSLYWYRQALGQGPEFLTYFNYEAQQDKSGLPNDRFSAERPEGSISTLTIQRTEQRDSAMYRCASSLAPSGGHTDTQYFGPGTRLTVL.

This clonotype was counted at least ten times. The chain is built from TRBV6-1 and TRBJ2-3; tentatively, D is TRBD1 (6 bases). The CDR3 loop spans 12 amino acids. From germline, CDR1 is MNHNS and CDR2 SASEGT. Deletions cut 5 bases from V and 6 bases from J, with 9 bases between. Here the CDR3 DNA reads TGTGCCAGCAGTTTCGACAGGGATACGCAGTATTTT. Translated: CASSFDRDTQYF.

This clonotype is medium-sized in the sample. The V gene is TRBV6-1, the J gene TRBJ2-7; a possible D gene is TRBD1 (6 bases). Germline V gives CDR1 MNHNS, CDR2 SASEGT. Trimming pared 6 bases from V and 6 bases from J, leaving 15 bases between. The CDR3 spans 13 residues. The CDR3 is CASSIQGVREQYF. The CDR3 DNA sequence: TGTGCCAGCAGCATACAGGGAGTACGCGAGCAGTACTTC.

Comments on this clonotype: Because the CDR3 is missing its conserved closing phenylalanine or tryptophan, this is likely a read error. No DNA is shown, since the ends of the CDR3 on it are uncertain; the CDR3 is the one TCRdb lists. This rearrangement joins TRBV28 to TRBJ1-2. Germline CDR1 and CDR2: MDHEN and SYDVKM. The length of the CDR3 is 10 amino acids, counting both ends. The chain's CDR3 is CASSLQRGYT.

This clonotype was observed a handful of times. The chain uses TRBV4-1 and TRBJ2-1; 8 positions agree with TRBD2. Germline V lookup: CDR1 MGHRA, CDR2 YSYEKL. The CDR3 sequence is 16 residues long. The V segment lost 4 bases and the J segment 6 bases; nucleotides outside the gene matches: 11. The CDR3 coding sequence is TGCGCCAGCAGCCCGGGCGGGGGGCCGGGGGGCAATGAGCAGTTCTTC. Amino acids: CASSPGGGPGGNEQFF.

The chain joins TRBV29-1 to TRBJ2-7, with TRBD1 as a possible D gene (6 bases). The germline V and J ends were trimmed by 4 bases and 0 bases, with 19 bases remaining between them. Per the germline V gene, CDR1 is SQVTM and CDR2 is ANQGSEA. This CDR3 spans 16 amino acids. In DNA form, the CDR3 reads TGCAGCGTTGTTGTTCCGGGACACCGAATCTCCTACGAGCAGTACTTC. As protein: CSVVVPGHRISYEQYF.

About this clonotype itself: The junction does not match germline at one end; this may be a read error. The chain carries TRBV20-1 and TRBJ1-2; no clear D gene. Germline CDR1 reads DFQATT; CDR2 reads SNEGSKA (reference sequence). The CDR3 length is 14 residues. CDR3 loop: CSARVTISNYGYTF. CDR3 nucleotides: TGCAGTGCTAGGGTGACCATTAGTAACTATGGATACACCTTC.

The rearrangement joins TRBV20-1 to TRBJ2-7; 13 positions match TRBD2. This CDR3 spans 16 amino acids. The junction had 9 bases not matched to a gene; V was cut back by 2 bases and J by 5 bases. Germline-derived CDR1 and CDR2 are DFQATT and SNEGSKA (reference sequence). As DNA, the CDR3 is TGCAGTGCTAGAAGACTAGCGGGAGGAGGAAGGGACGAGCAGTACTTC. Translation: CSARRLAGGGRDEQYF.

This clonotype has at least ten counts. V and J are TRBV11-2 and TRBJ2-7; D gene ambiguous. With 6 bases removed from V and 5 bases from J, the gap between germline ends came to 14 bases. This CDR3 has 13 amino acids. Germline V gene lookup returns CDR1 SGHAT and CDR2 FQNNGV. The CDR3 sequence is CASRWVARHEQYF. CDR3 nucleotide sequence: TGTGCCAGCAGGTGGGTTGCTCGACACGAGCAGTACTTC.

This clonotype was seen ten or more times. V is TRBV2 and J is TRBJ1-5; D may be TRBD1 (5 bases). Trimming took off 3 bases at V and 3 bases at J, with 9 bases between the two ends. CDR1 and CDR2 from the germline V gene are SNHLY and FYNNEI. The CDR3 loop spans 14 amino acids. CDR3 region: CASSEGRSNQPQHF. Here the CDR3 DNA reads TGTGCCAGCAGTGAGGGACGGTCCAATCAGCCCCAGCATTTT.

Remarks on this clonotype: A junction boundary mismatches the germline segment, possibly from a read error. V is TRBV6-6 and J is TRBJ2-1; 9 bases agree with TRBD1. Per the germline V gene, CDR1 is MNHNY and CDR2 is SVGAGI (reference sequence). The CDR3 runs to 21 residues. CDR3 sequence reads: CDSSYSLLSGQGMGLYNEQFF. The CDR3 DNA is TGTGACAGCAGTTACTCTTTGCTGTCGGGACAGGGAATGGGGCTTTACAATGAGCAGTTCTTC.

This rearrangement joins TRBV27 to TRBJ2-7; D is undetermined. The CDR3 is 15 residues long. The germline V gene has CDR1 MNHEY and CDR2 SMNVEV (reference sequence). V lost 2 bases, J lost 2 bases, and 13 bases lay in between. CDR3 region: CASSLRKIPPYEQYV. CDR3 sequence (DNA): TGTGCCAGCAGTTTAAGAAAGATTCCCCCCTACGAGCAGTACGTC.

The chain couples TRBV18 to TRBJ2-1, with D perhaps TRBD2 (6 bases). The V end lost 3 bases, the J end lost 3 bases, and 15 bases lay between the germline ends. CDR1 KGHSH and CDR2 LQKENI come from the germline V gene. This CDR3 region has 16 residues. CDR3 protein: CASSPPGGSLYNEQFF. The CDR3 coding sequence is TGTGCCAGCTCACCGCCTGGAGGGAGTCTCTACAATGAGCAGTTCTTC.